The TCR beta chain under discussion was sequenced for a study of blood T cell repertoires in COVID-19. Turning to the study itself: Researchers got acute and convalescent COVID-19 samples from the United States, Italy and Spain. The analysed material was cDNA or gDNA that came from T cells, B-cell-depleted T cells, or PBMCs.

Methods used by the authors: Estimation of nucleated cell counts relied on the amplification of reference gene primers. The table came from immunoSEQ multiplex PCR; TCRdb's copy has only in-frame clones and leaves some out. That table gives V, J and clone size, and the DNA gave D and trimming. This table holds fewer than 60,000 clones, more than 75% found once. The trim removed 8 bases at V and 1 base at J, leaving 1 base unmatched. This CDR3 has 12 amino acids. Germline V gives CDR1 GTSNPN, CDR2 SVGIG (reference sequence). Input material: peripheral blood. V usage is TRBV30 and J usage is TRBJ1-1, with 10 bases fitting TRBD1. This TCR was sampled from a woman over 75 with acute or convalescent COVID-19. The CDR3 is CARDRGNTEAFF. CDR3 DNA: TGTGCCCGGGACAGGGGGAACACTGAAGCTTTCTTT.